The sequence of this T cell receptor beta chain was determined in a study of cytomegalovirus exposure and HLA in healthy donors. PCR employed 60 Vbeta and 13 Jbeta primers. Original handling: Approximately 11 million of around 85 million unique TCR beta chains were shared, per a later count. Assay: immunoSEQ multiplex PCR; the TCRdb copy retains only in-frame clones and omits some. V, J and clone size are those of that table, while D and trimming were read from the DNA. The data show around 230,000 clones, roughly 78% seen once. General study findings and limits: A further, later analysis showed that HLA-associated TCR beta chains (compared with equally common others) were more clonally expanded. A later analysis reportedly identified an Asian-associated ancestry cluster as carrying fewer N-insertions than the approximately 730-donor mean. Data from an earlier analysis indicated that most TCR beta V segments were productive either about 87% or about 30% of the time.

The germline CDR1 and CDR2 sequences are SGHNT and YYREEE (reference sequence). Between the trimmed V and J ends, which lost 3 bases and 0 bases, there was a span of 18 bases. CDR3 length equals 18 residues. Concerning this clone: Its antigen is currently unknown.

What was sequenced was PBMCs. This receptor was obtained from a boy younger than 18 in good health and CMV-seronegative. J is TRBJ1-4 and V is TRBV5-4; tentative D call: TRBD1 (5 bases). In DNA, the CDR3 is TGTGCCAGCAGCTCCTTATCAGAGGCGACAGCAACTAATGAAAAACTGTTTTTT. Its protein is CASSSLSEATATNEKLFF.